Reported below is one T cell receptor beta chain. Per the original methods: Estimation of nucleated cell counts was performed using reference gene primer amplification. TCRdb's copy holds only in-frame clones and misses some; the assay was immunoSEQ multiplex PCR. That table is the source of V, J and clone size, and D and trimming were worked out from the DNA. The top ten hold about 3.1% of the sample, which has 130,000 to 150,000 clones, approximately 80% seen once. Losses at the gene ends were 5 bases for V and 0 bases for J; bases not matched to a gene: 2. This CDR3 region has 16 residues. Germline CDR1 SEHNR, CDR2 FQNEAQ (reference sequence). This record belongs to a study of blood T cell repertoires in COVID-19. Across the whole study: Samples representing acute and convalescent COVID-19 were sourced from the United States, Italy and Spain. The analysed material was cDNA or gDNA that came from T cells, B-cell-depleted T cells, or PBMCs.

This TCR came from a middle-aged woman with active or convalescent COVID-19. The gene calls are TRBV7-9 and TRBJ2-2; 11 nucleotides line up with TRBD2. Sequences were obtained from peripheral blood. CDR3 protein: CASSGLAGTNTGELFF. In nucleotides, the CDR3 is TGTGCCAGCAGCGGACTAGCGGGTACGAACACCGGGGAGCTGTTTTTT.